This T cell receptor (beta chain) was captured in a study of T-cell memory formation after mild COVID-19. A note on this clonotype: No antigen is known for it.

Findings and caveats of the study: Contracting CD4+ clones sat mainly in CM and EM; CD8+ in EMRA. CD4+ bias marked clones expanding day 15 to 37, unlike balanced contracting clones. The finding that pre-infection memory included some responding clones suggested that cross-reactive memory joined.

Constant-segment-primed 5'RACE gave TCR alpha and TCR beta cDNA libraries with sample barcodes and UMIs. TCRdb redid the calling of the 5' RACE reads with MiXCR, one entry per CDR3 protein. The table records around 430,000 distinct CDR3 sequences, about 17% of them present only once. Trimming cost V 7 bases and J 3 bases, with 12 bases left between them. The CDR3 covers 13 residues. The TCR was taken from a man between 18 and 35 years old who had mild COVID-19 (a few samples of this study predate the infection). Cell type and time point are not known. This chain uses TRBV12-3 or TRBV12-4 with TRBJ2-5; possible D gene TRBD1, 6 bases. The sample comprised PBMCs or a T cell subset sorted from them (not recorded which). DNA for the CDR3: TGTGCCAGCACGGGACAATCCAAAGAGACCCAGTACTTC. It translates to CASTGQSKETQYF.